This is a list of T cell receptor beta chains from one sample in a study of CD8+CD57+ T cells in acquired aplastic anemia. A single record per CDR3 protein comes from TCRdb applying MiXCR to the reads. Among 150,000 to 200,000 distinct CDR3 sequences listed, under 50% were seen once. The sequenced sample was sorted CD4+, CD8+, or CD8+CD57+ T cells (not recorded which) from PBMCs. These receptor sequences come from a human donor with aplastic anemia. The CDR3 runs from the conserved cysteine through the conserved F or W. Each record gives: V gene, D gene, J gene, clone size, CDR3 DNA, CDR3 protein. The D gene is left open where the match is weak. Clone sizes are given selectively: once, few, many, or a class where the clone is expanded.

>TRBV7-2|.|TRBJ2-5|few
TGTGCCAGCAGCTTATTGGCCTACGAGACCCAGTACTTC
CASSLLAYETQYF
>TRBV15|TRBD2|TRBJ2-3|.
TGTGCCACCAGCGCCAGCGGGGGGAGCACAGATACGCAGTATTTT
CATSASGGSTDTQYF
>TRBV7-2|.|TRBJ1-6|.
TGTGCCAGCAGTGTAGCGGGGAATTCACCCCTCCACTTT
CASSVAGNSPLHF
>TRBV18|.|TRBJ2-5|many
TGTGCCAGCTCACCTGGGGTCCAAGAGACCCAGTACTTC
CASSPGVQETQYF
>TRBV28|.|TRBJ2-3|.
TGTGCCAGCAGTTTCGCACAAGTCACAGATACGCAGTATTTT
CASSFAQVTDTQYF
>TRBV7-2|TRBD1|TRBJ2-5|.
TGTGCCAGCAGCATCGGGACAGGTGGAGAGACCCAGTACTTC
CASSIGTGGETQYF
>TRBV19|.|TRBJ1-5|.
TGTGCCAGTATCTCCAGCGGGGGAAGAACTCAGCCCCAGCATTTT
CASISSGGRTQPQHF
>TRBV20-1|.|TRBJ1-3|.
TGCAGTGTTAGGGGCAGCGGAACGGCAGTCTCTGGAAACACCATATATTTT
CSVRGSGTAVSGNTIYF
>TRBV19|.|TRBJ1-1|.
TGTGCCAGTAGTCTTACCTACAGGAACACTGAAGCTTTCTTT
CASSLTYRNTEAFF
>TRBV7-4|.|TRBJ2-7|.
TGTGCCAGCGGGGGGGCGTCCTACGAGCAGTACTTC
CASGGASYEQYF
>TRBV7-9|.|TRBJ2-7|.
TGTGCCAGCAGCTTGGACCTAGCCTCCTACGAGCAGTACTTC
CASSLDLASYEQYF
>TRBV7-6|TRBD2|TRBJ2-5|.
TGTGCCAGCAGCTTCGCGCCGAAGACTAGCGGGGGGAACCAAGAGATCCAGTACTTC
CASSFAPKTSGGNQEIQYF
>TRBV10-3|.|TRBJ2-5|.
TGTGCCAGCAGTTTCGGGGAGGCAAGGTACCTAGAGACCCAGTACTTC
CASSFGEARYLETQYF
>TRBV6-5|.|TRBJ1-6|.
.
CASSYWGQGAAPFSF
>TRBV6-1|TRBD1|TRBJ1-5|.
TGTGCCAGCAGTACCCTTGACAGGGGAATAGCTCCCCAGCATTTT
CASSTLDRGIAPQHF
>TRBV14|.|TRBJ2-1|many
TGTGCCAGCAGCCACTACGAGGTTTACAATGAGCAGTTCTTC
CASSHYEVYNEQFF
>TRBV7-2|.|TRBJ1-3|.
TGTGCCAGCAGCTCGGGGGGCGGAAGCACCATATATTTT
CASSSGGGSTIYF
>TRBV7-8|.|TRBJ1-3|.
TGTGCCAGCAGTCCACGAGGGCTAGGAAACACCATATATTTT
CASSPRGLGNTIYF
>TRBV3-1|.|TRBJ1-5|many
TGTGCCAGCAGCCCCGGCGTACCTAGCAATCAGCCCCAGCATTTT
CASSPGVPSNQPQHF
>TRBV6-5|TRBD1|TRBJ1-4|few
TGTGCCAGCAGTTTAGCTATTCGGGACAGGGATGAAAAACTGTTTTTT
CASSLAIRDRDEKLFF
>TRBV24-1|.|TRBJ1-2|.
TGTGCCACCAGTGATTCCCCAGGGGATTGGGGTGGCTACACCTTC
CATSDSPGDWGGYTF
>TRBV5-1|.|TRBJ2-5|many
TGCGCCAGCAGCTCATCGGGACTCCGTCAAGAGACCCAGTACTTC
CASSSSGLRQETQYF
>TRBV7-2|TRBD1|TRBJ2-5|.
TGTGCCAGCAGCCACGACAGGGGGCGGGAGACCCAGTACTTC
CASSHDRGRETQYF
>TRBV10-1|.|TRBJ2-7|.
TGCGCCAGCAGTGAAGGCTCTACTTTGCAGTACTTC
CASSEGSTLQYF
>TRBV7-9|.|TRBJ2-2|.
TGTGCCAGCAGCGGGGTGAACACCGGGGAGCTGTTTTTT
CASSGVNTGELFF
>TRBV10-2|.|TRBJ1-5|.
TGCGCCAGCAGTGAGTTTTTGTCAGGCGAGCAGCCCCAGCATTTT
CASSEFLSGEQPQHF
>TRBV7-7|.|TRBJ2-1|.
TGTGCCAGCAGCTCCCAACCCGGGACTCGATACAATGAGCAGTTCTTC
CASSSQPGTRYNEQFF
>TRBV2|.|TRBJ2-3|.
TGTGCCAGCACCTTCGGCTCGGGCGGCGACACAGATACGCAGTATTTT
CASTFGSGGDTDTQYF
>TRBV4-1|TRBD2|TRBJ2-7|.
TGCGCCAGCAGCCGGCCTGGCTTGCGGGGGGAGCAGTACTTC
CASSRPGLRGEQYF
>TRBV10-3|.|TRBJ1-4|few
TGTGCCATCACAACAGACCCTAATGAAAAACTGTTTTTT
CAITTDPNEKLFF
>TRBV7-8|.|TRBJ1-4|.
TGTGCCAGCAGCCAGAGGTTGGGGAAACTGTTTTTT
CASSQRLGKLFF
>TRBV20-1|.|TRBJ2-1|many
TGCAGTGCTAATCGGGACGCCAAAAGCTCCTACAATGAGCAGTTCTTC
CSANRDAKSSYNEQFF
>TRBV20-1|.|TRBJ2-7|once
TGCAGTGCGAGCAGGCCCGAAGCCTACGAGCAGTACTTC
CSASRPEAYEQYF
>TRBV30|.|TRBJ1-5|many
TGTGCCTGGAGTGAAGTGAAACAGCCCCAGCATTTT
CAWSEVKQPQHF
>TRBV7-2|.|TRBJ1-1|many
TGTGCCAGCAGCTTGGGTTTAACACTGAACACTGAAGCTTTCTTT
CASSLGLTLNTEAFF
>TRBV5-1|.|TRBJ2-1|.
TGCGCCAGCAGCTTGGACAGTATCAATGAGCAGTTCTTC
CASSLDSINEQFF
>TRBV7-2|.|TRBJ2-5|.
TGTGCCAGCAGGAGAGGGACTGCGGAGACCCAGTACTTC
CASRRGTAETQYF